This T cell receptor beta chain was captured by sequencing in a study of cytomegalovirus exposure and HLA in healthy donors. The PCR employed 60 Vbeta primers together with 13 Jbeta primers. Data came from immunoSEQ multiplex PCR; TCRdb stores just in-frame clones and leaves some out. The data show 45,000 to 65,000 clones, with under 90% seen just once and roughly 3% held by the top ten. This CDR3 has 17 residues. V lost 0 bases and J lost 4, with 15 bases in between. CDR1 SGHTA and CDR2 FQGTGA come from the germline V gene. Sequenced: PBMCs. The gene calls are TRBV7-3 and TRBJ2-2; D remains ambiguous. The receptor's source is a woman aged 18-30 years in good health and CMV-seronegative. DNA for the CDR3: TGTGCCAGCAGCTTAACACCGAGAGGTCGAGGCACCGGGGAGCTGTTTTTT. Translated: CASSLTPRGRGTGELFF.